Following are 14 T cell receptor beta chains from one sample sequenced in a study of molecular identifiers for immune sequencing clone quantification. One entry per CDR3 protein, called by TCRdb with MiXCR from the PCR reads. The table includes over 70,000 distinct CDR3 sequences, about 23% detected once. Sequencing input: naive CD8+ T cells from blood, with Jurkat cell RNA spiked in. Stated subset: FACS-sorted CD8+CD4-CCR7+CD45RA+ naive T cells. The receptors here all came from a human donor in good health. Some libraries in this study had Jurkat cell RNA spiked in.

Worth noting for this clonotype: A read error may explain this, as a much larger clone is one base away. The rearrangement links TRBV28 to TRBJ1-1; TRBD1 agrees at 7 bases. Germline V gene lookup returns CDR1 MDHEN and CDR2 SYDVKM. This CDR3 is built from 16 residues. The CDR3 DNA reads TGTGCCAGCAGTTCAGACAGGGTCTCGGTGAGCACTGGAGCTTTCTTT. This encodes CASSSDRVSVSTGAFF.

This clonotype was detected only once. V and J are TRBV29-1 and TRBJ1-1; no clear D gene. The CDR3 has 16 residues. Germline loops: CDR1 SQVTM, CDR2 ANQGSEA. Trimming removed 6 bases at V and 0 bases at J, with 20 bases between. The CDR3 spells CSVHLLTHGVNTEAFF. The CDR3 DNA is TGCAGCGTGCACCTCCTGACACATGGGGTGAACACTGAAGCTTTCTTT.

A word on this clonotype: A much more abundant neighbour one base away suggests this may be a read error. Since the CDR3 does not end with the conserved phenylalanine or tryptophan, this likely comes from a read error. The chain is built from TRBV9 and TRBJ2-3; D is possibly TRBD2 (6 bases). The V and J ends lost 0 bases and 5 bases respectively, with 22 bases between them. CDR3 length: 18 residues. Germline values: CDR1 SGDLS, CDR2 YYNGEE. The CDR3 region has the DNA TGTGCCAGCAGCGTAGCCCCTCGACTAGACGACCGGGGAGATACGCAGTATCTT. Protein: CASSVAPRLDDRGDTQYL.

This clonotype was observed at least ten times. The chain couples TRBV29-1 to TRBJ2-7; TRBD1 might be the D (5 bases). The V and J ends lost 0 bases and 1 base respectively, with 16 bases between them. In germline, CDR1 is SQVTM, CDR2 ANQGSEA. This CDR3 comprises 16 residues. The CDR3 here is CSVEDGVDQGSYEQYF. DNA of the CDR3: TGCAGCGTTGAAGATGGGGTCGACCAGGGTTCCTACGAGCAGTACTTC.

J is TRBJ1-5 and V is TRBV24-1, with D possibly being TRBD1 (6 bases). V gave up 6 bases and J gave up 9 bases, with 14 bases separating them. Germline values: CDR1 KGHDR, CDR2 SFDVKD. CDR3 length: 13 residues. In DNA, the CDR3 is TGTGCCACCAGTTCGGGGGCTGGTCGGCCCCAGCATTTT. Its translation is CATSSGAGRPQHF.

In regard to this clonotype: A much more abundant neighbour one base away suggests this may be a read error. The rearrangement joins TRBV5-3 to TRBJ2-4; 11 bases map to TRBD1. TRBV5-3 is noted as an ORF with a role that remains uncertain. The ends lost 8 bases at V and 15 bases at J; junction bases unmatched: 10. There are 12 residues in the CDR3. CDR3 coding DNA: TGTGCCAGCAGCCCGGACAGGGGGCTTGGGTACTTC. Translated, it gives CASSPDRGLGYF.

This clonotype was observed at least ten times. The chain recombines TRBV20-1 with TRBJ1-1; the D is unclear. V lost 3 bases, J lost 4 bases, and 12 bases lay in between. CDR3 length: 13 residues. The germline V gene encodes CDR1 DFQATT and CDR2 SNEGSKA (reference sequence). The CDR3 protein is CSASVYRGTEAFF. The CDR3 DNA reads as TGCAGTGCTAGCGTCTACAGAGGCACTGAAGCTTTCTTT.

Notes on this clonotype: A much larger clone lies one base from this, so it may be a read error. CDR3 loop: CASSLAGYQPQHF. The CDR3 region has the DNA TGTGCCAGCAGCTTAGCGGGGTATCAGCCCCAGCATTTT. The chain employs TRBV7-2 and TRBJ1-5; unclear D gene. CDR1 and CDR2 (germline): SGHTA, FQGNSA. The length of the CDR3 is 13 residues. The V end was cut by 0 bases, the J end by 5 bases, with 5 bases between.

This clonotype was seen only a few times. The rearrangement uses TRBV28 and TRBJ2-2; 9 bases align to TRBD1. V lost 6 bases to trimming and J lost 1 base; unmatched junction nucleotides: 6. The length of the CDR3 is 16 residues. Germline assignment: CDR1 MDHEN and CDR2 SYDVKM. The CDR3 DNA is TGTGCCAGCAGCACACCGGGACAGGGGAACACCGGGGAGCTGTTTTTT. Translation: CASSTPGQGNTGELFF.

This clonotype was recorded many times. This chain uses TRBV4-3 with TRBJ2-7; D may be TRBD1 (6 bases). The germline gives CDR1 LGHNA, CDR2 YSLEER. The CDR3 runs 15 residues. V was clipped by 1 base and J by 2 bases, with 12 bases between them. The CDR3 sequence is CASSQGDDRPYEQYF. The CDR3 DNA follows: TGCGCCAGCAGCCAAGGCGACGACAGGCCCTACGAGCAGTACTTC.

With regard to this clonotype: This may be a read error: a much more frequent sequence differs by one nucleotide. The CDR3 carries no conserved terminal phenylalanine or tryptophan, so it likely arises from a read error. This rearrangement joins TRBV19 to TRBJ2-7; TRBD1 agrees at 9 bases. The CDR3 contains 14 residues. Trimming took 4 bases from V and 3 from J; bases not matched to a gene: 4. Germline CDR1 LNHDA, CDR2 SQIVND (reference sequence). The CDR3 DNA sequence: TGTGCCAGTAGTACCCCGACAGGGGGCTACGAGCAGTACTTA. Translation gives CASSTPTGGYEQYL.

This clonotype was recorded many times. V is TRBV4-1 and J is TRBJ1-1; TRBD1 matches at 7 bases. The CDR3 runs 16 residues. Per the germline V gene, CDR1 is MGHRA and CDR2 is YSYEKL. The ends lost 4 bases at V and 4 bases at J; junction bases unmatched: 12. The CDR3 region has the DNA TGCGCCAGCAGCCCGGGCCCCACAGGGGCGGGCACTGAAGCTTTCTTT. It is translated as CASSPGPTGAGTEAFF.

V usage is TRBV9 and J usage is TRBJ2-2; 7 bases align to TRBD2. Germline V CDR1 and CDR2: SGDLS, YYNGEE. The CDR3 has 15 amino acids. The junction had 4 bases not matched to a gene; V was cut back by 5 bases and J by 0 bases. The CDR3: CASSTGLTNTGELFF. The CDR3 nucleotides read TGTGCCAGCAGTACGGGACTAACGAACACCGGGGAGCTGTTTTTT. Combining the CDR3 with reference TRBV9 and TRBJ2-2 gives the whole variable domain DSGVTQTPKHLITATGQRVTLRCSPRSGDLSVYWYQQSLDQGLQFLIQYYNGEERAKGNILERFSAQQFPDLHSELNLSSLELGDSALYFCASSTGLTNTGELFFGEGSRLTVL.

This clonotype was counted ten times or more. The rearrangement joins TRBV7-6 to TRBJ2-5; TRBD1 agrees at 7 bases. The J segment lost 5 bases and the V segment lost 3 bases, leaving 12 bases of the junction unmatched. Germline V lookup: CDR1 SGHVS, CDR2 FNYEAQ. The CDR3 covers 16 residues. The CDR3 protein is CASSFDFTGAKETQYF. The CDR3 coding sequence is TGTGCCAGCAGCTTCGACTTTACAGGGGCCAAGGAGACCCAGTACTTC.